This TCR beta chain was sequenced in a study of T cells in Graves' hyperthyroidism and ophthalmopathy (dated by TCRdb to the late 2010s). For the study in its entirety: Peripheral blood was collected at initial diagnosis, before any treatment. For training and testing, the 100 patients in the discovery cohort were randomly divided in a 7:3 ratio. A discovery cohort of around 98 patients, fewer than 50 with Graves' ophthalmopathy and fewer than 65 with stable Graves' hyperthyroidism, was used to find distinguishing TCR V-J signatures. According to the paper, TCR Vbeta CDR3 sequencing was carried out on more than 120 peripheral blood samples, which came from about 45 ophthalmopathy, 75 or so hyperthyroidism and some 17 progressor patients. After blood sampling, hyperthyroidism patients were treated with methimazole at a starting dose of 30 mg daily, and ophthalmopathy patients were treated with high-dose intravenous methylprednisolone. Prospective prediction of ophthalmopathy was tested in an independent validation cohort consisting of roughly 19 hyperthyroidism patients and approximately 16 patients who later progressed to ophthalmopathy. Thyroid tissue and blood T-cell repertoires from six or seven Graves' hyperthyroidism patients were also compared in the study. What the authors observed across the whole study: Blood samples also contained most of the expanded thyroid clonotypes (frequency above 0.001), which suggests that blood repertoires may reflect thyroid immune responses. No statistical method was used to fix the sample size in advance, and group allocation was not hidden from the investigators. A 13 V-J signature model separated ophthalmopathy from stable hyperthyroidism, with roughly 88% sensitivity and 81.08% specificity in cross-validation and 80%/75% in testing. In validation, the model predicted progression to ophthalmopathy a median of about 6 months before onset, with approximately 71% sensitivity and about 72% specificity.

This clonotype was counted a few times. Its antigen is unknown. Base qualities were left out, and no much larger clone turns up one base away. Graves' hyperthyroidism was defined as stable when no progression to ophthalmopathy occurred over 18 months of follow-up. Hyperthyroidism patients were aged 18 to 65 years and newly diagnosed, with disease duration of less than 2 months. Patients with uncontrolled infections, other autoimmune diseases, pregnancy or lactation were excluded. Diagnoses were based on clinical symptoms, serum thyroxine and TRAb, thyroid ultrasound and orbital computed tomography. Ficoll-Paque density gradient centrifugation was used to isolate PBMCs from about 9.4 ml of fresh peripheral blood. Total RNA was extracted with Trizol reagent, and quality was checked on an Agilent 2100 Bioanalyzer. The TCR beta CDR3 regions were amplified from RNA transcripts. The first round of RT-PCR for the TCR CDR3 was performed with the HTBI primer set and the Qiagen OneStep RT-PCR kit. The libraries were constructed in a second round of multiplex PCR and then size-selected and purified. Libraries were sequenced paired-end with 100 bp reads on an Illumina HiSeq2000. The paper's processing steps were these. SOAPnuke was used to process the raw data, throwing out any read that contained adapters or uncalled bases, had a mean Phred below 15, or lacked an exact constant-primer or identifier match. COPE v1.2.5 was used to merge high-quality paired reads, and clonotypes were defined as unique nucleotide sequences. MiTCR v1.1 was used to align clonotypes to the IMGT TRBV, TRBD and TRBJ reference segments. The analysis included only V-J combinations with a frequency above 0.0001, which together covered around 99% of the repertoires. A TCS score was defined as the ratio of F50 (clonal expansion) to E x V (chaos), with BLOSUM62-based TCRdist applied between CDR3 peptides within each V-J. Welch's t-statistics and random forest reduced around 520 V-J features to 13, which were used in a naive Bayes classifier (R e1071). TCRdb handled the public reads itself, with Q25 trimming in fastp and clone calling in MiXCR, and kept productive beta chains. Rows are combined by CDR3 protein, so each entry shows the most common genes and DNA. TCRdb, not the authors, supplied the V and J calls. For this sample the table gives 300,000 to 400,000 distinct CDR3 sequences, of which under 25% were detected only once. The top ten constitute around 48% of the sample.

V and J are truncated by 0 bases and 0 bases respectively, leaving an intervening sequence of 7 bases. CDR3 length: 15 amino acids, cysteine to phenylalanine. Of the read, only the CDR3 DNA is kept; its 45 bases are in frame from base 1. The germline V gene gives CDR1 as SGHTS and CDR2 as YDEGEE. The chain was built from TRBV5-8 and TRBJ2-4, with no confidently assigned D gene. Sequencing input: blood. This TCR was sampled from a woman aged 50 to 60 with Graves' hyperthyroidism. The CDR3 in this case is CASSLVRLAKNIQYF. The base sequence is TGTGCCAGCAGCTTGGTTCGGTTAGCCAAAAACATTCAGTACTTC.